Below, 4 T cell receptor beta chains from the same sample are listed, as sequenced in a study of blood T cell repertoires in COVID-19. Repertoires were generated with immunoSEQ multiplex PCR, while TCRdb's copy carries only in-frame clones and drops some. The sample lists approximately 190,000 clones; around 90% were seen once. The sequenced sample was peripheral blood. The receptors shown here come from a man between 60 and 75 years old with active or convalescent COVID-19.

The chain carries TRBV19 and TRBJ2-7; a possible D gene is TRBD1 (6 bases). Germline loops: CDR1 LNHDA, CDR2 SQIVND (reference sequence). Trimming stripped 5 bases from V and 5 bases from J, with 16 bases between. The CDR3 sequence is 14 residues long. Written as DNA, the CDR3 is TGTGCCAGTAGTCAGGGGCAGGGGAACAACGAGCAGTACTTC. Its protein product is CASSQGQGNNEQYF.

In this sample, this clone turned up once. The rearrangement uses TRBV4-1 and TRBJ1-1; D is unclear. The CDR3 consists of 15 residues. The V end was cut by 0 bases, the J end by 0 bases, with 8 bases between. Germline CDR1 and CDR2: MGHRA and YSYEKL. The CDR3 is CASSQDPTVNTEAFF. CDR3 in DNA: TGCGCCAGCAGCCAAGATCCCACGGTGAACACTGAAGCTTTCTTT.

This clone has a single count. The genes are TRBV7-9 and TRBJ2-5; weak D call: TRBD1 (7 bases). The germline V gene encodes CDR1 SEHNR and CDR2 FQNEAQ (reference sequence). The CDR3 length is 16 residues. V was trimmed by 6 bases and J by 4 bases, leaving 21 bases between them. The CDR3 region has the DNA TGTGCCAGCAGTTCAGGGGGGACGGGCCTACTAGAGACCCAGTACTTC. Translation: CASSSGGTGLLETQYF.

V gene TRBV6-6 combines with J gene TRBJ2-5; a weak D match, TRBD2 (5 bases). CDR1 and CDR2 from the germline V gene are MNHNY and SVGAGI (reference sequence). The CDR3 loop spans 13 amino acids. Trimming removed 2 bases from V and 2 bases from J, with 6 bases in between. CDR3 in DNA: TGTGCCAGCAGTTACCGGGGTCAAGAGACCCAGTACTTC. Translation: CASSYRGQETQYF.